This record looks at one TCR beta chain sequence and its context. Purification of the CD8+ and CD4+ T cells relied on negative isolation, and TEMRA cells underwent FACS enrichment. This sample was taken from a study of CD8 T cells in Susac syndrome. The RNA input was about 0.5 to 1 ug, and it was reverse transcribed with random hexamers. Coverage of TCR beta CDR3 amplification by immunoSEQ multiplex PCR extended to 54 Vbeta and 13 Jbeta. TCRdb itself ran the immunoSEQ multiplex PCR reads through MiXCR, one entry per CDR3 protein. Among about 400,000 distinct CDR3 sequences, 75% to 90% were seen once, and the ten largest hold about 0.12%. Germline V CDR1 and CDR2: SGHAT, FQNNGV. V lost 4 bases to trimming and J lost 0 bases; unmatched junction nucleotides: 5. The CDR3 covers 16 residues.

Sequenced input: CD8+ T cells from PBMCs. The gene calls are TRBV11-2 and TRBJ1-4; 7 bases agree with TRBD1. The TCR was taken from a human donor with multiple sclerosis. In DNA form, the CDR3 reads TGTGCCAGCAGCTACCTCAGGGGGACAACTAATGAAAAACTGTTTTTT. Its translation is CASSYLRGTTNEKLFF.